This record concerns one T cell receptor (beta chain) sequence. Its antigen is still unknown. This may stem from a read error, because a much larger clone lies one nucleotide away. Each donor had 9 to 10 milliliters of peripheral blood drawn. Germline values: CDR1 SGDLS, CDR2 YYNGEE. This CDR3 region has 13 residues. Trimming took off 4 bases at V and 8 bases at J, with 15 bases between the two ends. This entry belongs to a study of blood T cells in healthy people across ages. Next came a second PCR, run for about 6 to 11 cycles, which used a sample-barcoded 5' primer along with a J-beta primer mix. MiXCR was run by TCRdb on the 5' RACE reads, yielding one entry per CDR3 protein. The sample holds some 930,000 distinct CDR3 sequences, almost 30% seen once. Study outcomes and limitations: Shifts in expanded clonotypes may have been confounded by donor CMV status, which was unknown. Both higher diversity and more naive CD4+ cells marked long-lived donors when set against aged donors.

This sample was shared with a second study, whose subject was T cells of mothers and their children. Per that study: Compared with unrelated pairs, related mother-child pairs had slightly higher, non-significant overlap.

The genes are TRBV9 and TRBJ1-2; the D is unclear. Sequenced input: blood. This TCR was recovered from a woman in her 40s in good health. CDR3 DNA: TGTGCCAGCAGCAACCGGGTGGCTAGAGGCTACACCTTC. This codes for CASSNRVARGYTF.